A selection of T cell receptor beta chains follows, all from one sample in a study of T cell repertoires in cytomegalovirus infection. For these receptors, no antigen is known. From the reads, TCRdb called clonotypes with MiXCR, one entry per CDR3 protein. The data hold about 310,000 distinct CDR3 sequences, with 25% observed a single time. The starting material was cultured PBMCs, obtained from culture after CMV antigen stimulation. The receptors stem from a human donor in good health (CMV status not recorded). Some clones in this sample may be carry-over from other donors' samples. Each CDR3 is given with its conserved first and last residue. A D gene is named only where the DNA matches it firmly. A clone size is listed for some rows: how often the clone was seen (once, few, many), or a class if it is expanded.

CDR3 length	D gene	V gene	clone size	J gene	CDR3 protein	CDR3 DNA
17	.	TRBV4-1	many	TRBJ1-3	CASSRGGMVSSGNTIYF	TGCGCCAGCAGCCGGGGGGGGATGGTGAGCTCTGGAAACACCATATATTTT
13	.	TRBV20-1	.	TRBJ2-7	CSAWTYSSYEQYF	TGCAGTGCTTGGACCTATAGCTCCTACGAGCAGTACTTC
15	TRBD2	TRBV7-2	many	TRBJ2-5	CASSPPGLPSETQYF	TGTGCCAGCAGCCCTCCGGGACTACCGAGTGAGACCCAGTACTTC
16	TRBD2	TRBV7-2	many	TRBJ2-1	CASSLDVAGPYNEQFF	TGTGCCAGCAGCTTAGATGTAGCGGGTCCATACAATGAGCAGTTCTTC
15	TRBD1	TRBV29-1	.	TRBJ1-2	CSVGLARQGASGYTF	TGCAGCGTCGGACTAGCGAGGCAGGGGGCGAGTGGCTACACCTTC
17	TRBD1	TRBV18	.	TRBJ2-3	CASSPRNDRGHTDTQYF	TGTGCCAGCTCCCCACGGAACGACAGGGGACACACAGATACGCAGTATTTT
16	TRBD1	TRBV27	.	TRBJ2-5	CASSIRQGPGAETQYF	TGTGCCAGCAGTATTAGACAGGGGCCGGGAGCCGAGACCCAGTACTTC
14	.	TRBV29-1	.	TRBJ1-1	CSVELQGRGTEAFF	TGCAGCGTTGAACTCCAGGGGCGCGGCACTGAAGCTTTCTTT
14	.	TRBV7-2	many	TRBJ1-3	CASSRESSGNTIYF	TGTGCCAGCAGCCGCGAGTCCTCTGGAAACACCATATATTTT
14	.	TRBV7-2	many	TRBJ1-5	CASSPTAGDGPQHF	TGTGCCAGCAGCCCCACCGCAGGGGACGGGCCCCAGCATTTT
14	TRBD1	TRBV7-2	once	TRBJ1-4	CASRRQGSSEKLFF	TGTGCCAGCAGGAGACAGGGGAGCAGTGAAAAACTGTTTTTT
15	.	TRBV7-2	few	TRBJ2-5	CASSPPGRAGETQYF	TGTGCCAGCAGCCCCCCTGGTAGGGCCGGGGAGACCCAGTACTTC
16	TRBD2	TRBV6-7	.	TRBJ2-1	CASSYAGLALSGEQFF	TGTGCCAGCAGTTACGCGGGACTAGCCCTTAGCGGTGAGCAGTTCTTC
16	.	TRBV12-3/TRBV12-4	.	TRBJ2-1	CASSSGGRENYNEQFF	TGTGCCAGCAGCTCTGGGGGGCGGGAGAACTACAATGAGCAGTTCTTC
14	.	TRBV29-1	many	TRBJ1-2	CSVEGQSGNYGYTF	TGCAGCGTTGAGGGCCAGAGCGGAAACTATGGCTACACCTTC
16	.	TRBV10-3	many	TRBJ1-3	CAISQGQRVFGNTIYF	TGTGCCATCAGCCAAGGACAGAGGGTCTTTGGAAACACCATATATTTT
15	TRBD2	TRBV11-2	.	TRBJ2-5	CASSWGLAGGETQYF	TGTGCCAGCAGCTGGGGACTAGCGGGAGGCGAGACCCAGTACTTC
15	TRBD2	TRBV6-5	few	TRBJ2-1	CASSSGLAGDNEQFF	TGTGCCAGCAGTTCGGGACTAGCGGGGGACAATGAGCAGTTCTTC
15	TRBD2	TRBV4-3	few	TRBJ2-3	CASSSGLARTDTQYF	TGCGCCAGCAGCTCGGGACTAGCCAGAACAGATACGCAGTATTTT
12	.	TRBV12-3/TRBV12-4	.	TRBJ1-3	CASSPSSNTIYF	TGTGCCAGCAGTCCCAGTAGCAACACCATATATTTT
12	.	TRBV6-2/TRBV6-3	few	TRBJ1-1	CATLQGNTEAFF	TGTGCCACTTTACAGGGAAACACTGAAGCTTTCTTT
16	.	TRBV6-5	few	TRBJ1-3	CASSYSGGEAGNTIYF	TGTGCCAGCAGTTACTCCGGGGGGGAAGCAGGAAACACCATATATTTT
16	TRBD2	TRBV7-3	many	TRBJ2-3	CASSRATSGIADTQYF	TGTGCCAGCAGTCGCGCGACTAGCGGGATCGCAGATACGCAGTATTTT
15	.	TRBV11-2	many	TRBJ1-2	CASSLDPAPGGGYTF	TGTGCCAGCAGCTTAGATCCAGCTCCCGGGGGAGGCTACACCTTC
14	.	TRBV7-2	many	TRBJ2-1	CASSPRSPVREQFF	TGTGCCAGCAGCCCCAGGTCCCCGGTGCGGGAGCAGTTCTTC
15	TRBD2	TRBV6-8	.	TRBJ2-5	CASSVDGRREETQYF	TGTGCCAGCAGTGTGGACGGGAGGAGGGAAGAGACCCAGTACTTC
12	.	TRBV6-6	.	TRBJ1-1	CASSFSSTEAFF	TGTGCCAGCAGTTTCAGCTCCACTGAAGCTTTCTTT
15	.	TRBV7-6	few	TRBJ2-1	CASSPSGASDDEQFF	TGTGCCAGCAGCCCCTCCGGGGCTAGCGATGATGAGCAGTTCTTC
15	.	TRBV12-3/TRBV12-4	few	TRBJ2-3	CASSLGELLTDTQYF	TGTGCCAGCAGTTTAGGGGAACTCCTCACAGATACGCAGTATTTT
15	TRBD2	TRBV6-1	few	TRBJ2-7	CASRPGLAGAREQYF	TGTGCCAGCAGGCCTGGACTAGCGGGAGCGCGGGAGCAGTACTTC
12	.	TRBV29-1	.	TRBJ2-1	CSVEPSYNEQFF	TGCAGCGTTGAACCATCCTACAATGAGCAGTTCTTC
14	.	TRBV6-2/TRBV6-3	.	TRBJ1-2	CASTPRAGSYGYTF	TGTGCCAGCACCCCAAGGGCAGGATCCTATGGCTACACCTTC
14	.	TRBV6-2/TRBV6-3	few	TRBJ1-1	CASTDSIMNTEAFF	TGTGCCAGCACGGACAGCATAATGAACACTGAAGCTTTCTTT
11	.	TRBV6-2/TRBV6-3	many	TRBJ1-1	CASSLWTEAFF	TGTGCCAGCAGTTTGTGGACTGAAGCTTTCTTT
14	TRBD1	TRBV20-1	.	TRBJ2-2	CSAWDRGSNGELFF	TGCAGTGCATGGGACAGGGGAAGTAACGGGGAGCTGTTTTTT
16	.	TRBV4-2	.	TRBJ2-2	CASSQGSGVGIGELFF	TGTGCCAGCAGCCAAGGTTCTGGGGTAGGAATCGGGGAGCTGTTTTTT
13	.	TRBV7-2	.	TRBJ2-5	CASVGGSAETQYF	TGTGCCAGCGTGGGGGGCTCGGCGGAGACCCAGTACTTC
15	.	TRBV5-1	few	TRBJ2-5	CASSSGDIGEETQYF	TGCGCCAGCAGCTCTGGAGACATTGGGGAAGAGACCCAGTACTTC
14	TRBD2	TRBV12-3/TRBV12-4	many	TRBJ2-1	CASSLAGMGNEQFF	TGTGCCAGCAGTCTAGCGGGGATGGGAAATGAGCAGTTCTTC
16	TRBD1	TRBV28	few	TRBJ1-5	CASSSQDRGHHQPQHF	TGTGCCAGCAGTTCCCAGGACAGGGGACACCATCAGCCCCAGCATTTT
16	.	TRBV24-1	.	TRBJ2-1	CATSDIRDPRVNEQFF	TGTGCCACCAGTGATATCCGGGACCCAAGGGTCAATGAGCAGTTCTTC
12	TRBD2	TRBV4-1	few	TRBJ2-3	CASSLTSGPQYF	TGCGCCAGCAGCCTGACTAGCGGGCCGCAGTATTTT
13	.	TRBV6-2/TRBV6-3	.	TRBJ2-5	CASSYGRWETQYF	TGTGCCAGCAGTTACGGACGGTGGGAGACCCAGTACTTC
19	TRBD1	TRBV6-5	.	TRBJ1-4	CASSYARMSTGVFNEKLFF	TGTGCCAGCAGTTACGCGAGGATGTCGACAGGGGTTTTTAATGAAAAACTGTTTTTT
14	.	TRBV6-2/TRBV6-3	.	TRBJ1-1	CASRPAGRNTEAFF	TGTGCCAGCAGGCCAGCGGGGAGAAACACTGAAGCTTTCTTT
13	.	TRBV27	few	TRBJ2-1	CASSYTRGNEQFF	TGTGCCAGCAGTTACACCAGGGGCAATGAGCAGTTCTTC
12	.	TRBV18	few	TRBJ2-1	CASSQTYNEQFF	TGTGCCAGCTCACAGACCTACAATGAGCAGTTCTTC
15	.	TRBV15	.	TRBJ2-3	CATSRAVGLTDTQYF	TGTGCCACCAGCAGAGCGGTCGGGCTCACAGATACGCAGTATTTT
12	.	TRBV4-3	.	TRBJ2-1	CASSQSDREQFF	TGCGCCAGCAGCCAGTCAGACAGGGAGCAGTTCTTC